The T cell receptor (beta chain) under discussion was sequenced for a study of blood T cell repertoires in COVID-19. About the research overall: There were acute and convalescent COVID-19 samples, and they came from the United States, Italy and Spain. The cDNA or gDNA used as material had been derived from T cells, B-cell-depleted T cells, or PBMCs.

In the study's own analysis: How many nucleated cells were present was estimated from reference gene primer amplification. The method was immunoSEQ multiplex PCR; TCRdb's version includes in-frame clones alone and lacks a portion of them. V, J and clone size are taken as reported in that table, and D and trimming were inferred from the DNA itself. The table shows approximately 140,000 clones, with roughly 84% occurring only once. Germline CDR1 SGHTA, CDR2 FQGTGA. Germline trimming cut 3 bases from V and 3 bases from J; bases unmatched to any gene: 2. The CDR3 is made up of 15 amino acids. The source material was peripheral blood. This chain joins TRBV7-3 and TRBJ2-3, with 11 bases aligning to TRBD2. The sequence came from a woman aged 60-75 years with acute or convalescent COVID-19. CDR3: CASSFSSGGTDTQYF. The CDR3 DNA follows: TGTGCCAGCAGCTTTTCTAGCGGGGGGACAGATACGCAGTATTTT.